One sample yielded the 10 T cell receptor beta chains listed below, sequenced in a study of CD8 T cells in ankylosing spondylitis. TCRdb redid the calling of the 5' RACE reads with MiXCR, one entry per CDR3 protein. Of under 55,000 distinct CDR3 sequences in the sample, about 7.8% were seen once. The sample comprised blood, either unsorted or a sorted T cell fraction (not recorded which). The source is a female donor with ankylosing spondylitis or in good health (not recorded which).

The CDR3 here is CASSLVGPNTEAFF. The DNA for the CDR3 is TGTGCCAGCAGCTTAGTTGGCCCGAACACTGAAGCTTTCTTT. The chain combines TRBV7-2 with TRBJ1-1, with unresolved D. The CDR3 is made up of 14 amino acids. Trimming took off 1 base at V and 1 base at J, with 7 bases between the two ends. Germline values: CDR1 SGHTA, CDR2 FQGNSA.

The rearrangement links TRBV12-5 to TRBJ2-7; D gene ambiguous. V was trimmed by 2 bases and J by 6 bases, leaving 5 bases between them. The CDR3 consists of 11 residues. Looked up from germline, CDR1 is LGHNT and CDR2 is FRNRAP. The CDR3 spells CASGLWAEQYF. DNA of the CDR3: TGTGCTAGTGGTTTGTGGGCCGAGCAGTACTTC.

There are many counts of this clonotype. The rearrangement joins TRBV28 to TRBJ1-2; no clear D. V lost 4 bases to trimming and J lost 1 base, with 13 bases between them. Per the germline V gene, CDR1 is MDHEN and CDR2 is SYDVKM. This CDR3 comprises 15 residues. The CDR3 nucleotides read TGTGCCAGCAGTTCTCAGCCCTTAATTAACTATGGCTACACCTTC. Its protein product is CASSSQPLINYGYTF.

This clonotype was picked up many times. V and J are TRBV29-1 and TRBJ1-3, with 10 bases lining up with TRBD1. V dropped 6 bases and J dropped 7; count of bases not matched to a gene: 3. This CDR3 region has 12 residues. Germline V gene data show CDR1 as SQVTM and CDR2 as ANQGSEA. The CDR3 DNA reads as TGCAGCGTGTGGACAGGGGGGAACACCATATATTTT. This gives the protein CSVWTGGNTIYF.

J is TRBJ1-5 and V is TRBV4-2; possible D gene TRBD1, 6 bases. Between the trimmed V and J ends, which lost 4 bases and 1 base, there was a span of 14 bases. From germline, CDR1 is LGHNA and CDR2 YNFKEQ. This CDR3 is 16 amino acids long. CDR3 sequence reads: CASSRGGRGSNQPQHF. In DNA form, the CDR3 reads TGTGCCAGCAGCCGGGGGGGCAGGGGAAGCAATCAGCCCCAGCATTTT.

This clonotype has a count of ten or more. The chain uses TRBV7-2 and TRBJ1-1, with TRBD1 identical over 9 bases. The CDR3 covers 15 residues. Germline trimming cut 1 base from V and 4 bases from J; bases unmatched to any gene: 4. CDR1 and CDR2 (germline): SGHTA, FQGNSA. The CDR3 spells CASSLVGTGITEAFF. The CDR3 nucleotides are TGTGCCAGCAGCTTAGTGGGGACAGGGATCACTGAAGCTTTCTTT.

In its sample, this clonotype was seen many times. The chain has TRBV20-1 and TRBJ1-1; D not resolved. The CDR3 length is 13 residues. Trimming removed 0 bases at V and 1 base at J, with 6 bases between. Germline loops: CDR1 DFQATT, CDR2 SNEGSKA (reference sequence). CDR3 sequence: CSARDTPNTEAFF. The CDR3 nucleotides read TGCAGTGCTAGAGATACACCGAACACTGAAGCTTTCTTT.

This clonotype was recorded many times. The chain employs TRBV13 and TRBJ2-5; a possible D gene is TRBD1 (6 bases). The CDR3 loop spans 15 amino acids. Germline CDR1 is PRHDT and CDR2 is FYEKMQ (reference sequence). The ends were cut back, 5 bases at V and 2 bases at J, with 15 bases in the middle. The CDR3 nucleotides read TGTGCCAGCAGCCTCGTCGGAGGACAGCAAGAGACCCAGTACTTC. It translates to CASSLVGGQQETQYF.

This clonotype has ten or more counts. This chain joins TRBV2 and TRBJ1-1, with D maybe TRBD1 (5 bases). Trimming cost V 4 bases and J 5 bases, with 14 bases left between them. The germline CDR1 and CDR2 sequences are SNHLY and FYNNEI. The CDR3 has 14 amino acids. CDR3 amino acids: CASSGLTVRTEAFF. The CDR3 DNA is TGTGCCAGCAGTGGTTTGACAGTAAGAACTGAAGCTTTCTTT. The entire variable domain, with the rest obtained from reference TRBV2 and TRBJ1-1, is as follows: EPEVTQTPSHQVTQMGQEVILRCVPISNHLYFYWYRQILGQKVEFLVSFYNNEISEKSEIFDDQFSVERPDGSNFTLKIRSTKLEDSAMYFCASSGLTVRTEAFFGQGTRLTVV.

This clonotype was seen more than once but under ten times. The V gene is TRBV3-1, the J gene TRBJ1-1; D gene ambiguous. The V and J ends lost 4 bases and 0 bases respectively, with 9 bases between them. Germline lookup yields CDR1 LGHDT and CDR2 YNNKEL (reference sequence). CDR3 size: 14 residues. The CDR3 region is CASSRGLMNTEAFF. In DNA, the CDR3 is TGTGCCAGCAGCCGGGGTCTCATGAACACTGAAGCTTTCTTT. Using reference TRBV3-1 and TRBJ1-1 for the parts outside the CDR3, the full variable domain is DTAVSQTPKYLVTQMGNDKSIKCEQNLGHDTMYWYKQDSKKFLKIMFSYNNKELIINETVPNRFSPKSPDKAHLNLHINSLELGDSAVYFCASSRGLMNTEAFFGQGTRLTVV.